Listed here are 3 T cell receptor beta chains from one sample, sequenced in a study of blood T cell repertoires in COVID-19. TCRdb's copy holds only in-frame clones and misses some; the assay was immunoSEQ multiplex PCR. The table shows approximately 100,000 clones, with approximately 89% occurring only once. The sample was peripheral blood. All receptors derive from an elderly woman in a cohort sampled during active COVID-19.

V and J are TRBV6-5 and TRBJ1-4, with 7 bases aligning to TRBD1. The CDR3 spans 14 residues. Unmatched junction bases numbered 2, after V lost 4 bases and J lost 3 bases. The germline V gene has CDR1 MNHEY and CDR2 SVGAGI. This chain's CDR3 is CASSLTGPNEKLFF. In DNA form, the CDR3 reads TGTGCCAGCAGTTTGACAGGGCCTAATGAAAAACTGTTTTTT.

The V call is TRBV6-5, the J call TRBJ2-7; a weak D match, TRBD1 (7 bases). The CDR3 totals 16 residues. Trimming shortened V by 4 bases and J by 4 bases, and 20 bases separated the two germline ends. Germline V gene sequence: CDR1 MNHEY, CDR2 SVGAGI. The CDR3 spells CASSSMSGQDYYEQYF. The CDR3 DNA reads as TGTGCCAGCAGTTCTATGTCAGGACAGGACTATTACGAGCAGTACTTC.

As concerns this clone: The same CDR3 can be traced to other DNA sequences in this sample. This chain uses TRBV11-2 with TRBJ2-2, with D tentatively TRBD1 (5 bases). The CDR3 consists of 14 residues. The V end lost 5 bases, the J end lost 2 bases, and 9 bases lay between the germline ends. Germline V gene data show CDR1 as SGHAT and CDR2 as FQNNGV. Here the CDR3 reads CASSLDRNTGELFF. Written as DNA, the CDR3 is TGTGCCAGCAGCCTCGACAGAAACACCGGGGAGCTGTTTTTT.